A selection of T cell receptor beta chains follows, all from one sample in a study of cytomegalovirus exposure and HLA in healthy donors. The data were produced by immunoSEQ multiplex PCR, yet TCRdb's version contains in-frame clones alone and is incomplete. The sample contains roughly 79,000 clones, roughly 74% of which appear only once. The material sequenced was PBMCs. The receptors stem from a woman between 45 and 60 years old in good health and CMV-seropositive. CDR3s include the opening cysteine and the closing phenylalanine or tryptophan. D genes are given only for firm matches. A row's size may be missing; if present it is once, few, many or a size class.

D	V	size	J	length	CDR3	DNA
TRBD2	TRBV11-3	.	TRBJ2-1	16	CASSSSSGSPYNEQFF	TGTGCCAGCAGCTCATCTAGCGGGAGCCCCTACAATGAGCAGTTCTTC
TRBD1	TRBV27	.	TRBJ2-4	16	CASSPWGFHRGNIQYF	TGTGCCAGCAGTCCTTGGGGATTCCACAGGGGAAACATTCAGTACTTC
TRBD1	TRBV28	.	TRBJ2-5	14	CASSFGTGRETQYF	TGTGCCAGCAGTTTTGGGACAGGGAGAGAGACCCAGTACTTC
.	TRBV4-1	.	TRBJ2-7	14	CASSQGRSPGQQYF	TGCGCCAGCAGCCAAGGACGGAGCCCAGGGCAGCAGTACTTC
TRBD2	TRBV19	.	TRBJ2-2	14	CATTSGGKTGELFF	TGTGCCACCACTAGCGGGGGGAAGACCGGGGAGCTGTTTTTT
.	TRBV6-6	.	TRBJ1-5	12	CAVRGYSQPQHF	TGTGCCGTCCGAGGTTATAGTCAGCCCCAGCATTTT
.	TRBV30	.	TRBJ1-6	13	CAWSGGADSPLHF	TGTGCCTGGAGTGGAGGTGCGGATTCACCCCTCCACTTT
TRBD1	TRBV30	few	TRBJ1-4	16	CAYRPSRDSSNEKLFF	TGTGCCTACAGACCCTCCCGGGACAGTTCTAATGAAAAACTGTTTTTT
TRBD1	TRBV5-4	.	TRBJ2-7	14	CASSLGQGSYEQYF	TGTGCCAGCAGCTTAGGACAGGGCTCCTACGAGCAGTACTTC
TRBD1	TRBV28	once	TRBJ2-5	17	CASRGQGTKGYQETQYF	TGTGCCAGCAGGGGACAGGGAACCAAAGGGTACCAAGAGACCCAGTACTTC
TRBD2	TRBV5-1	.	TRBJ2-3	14	CASSLGTSADTQYF	TGCGCCAGCAGCTTGGGGACTAGCGCAGATACGCAGTATTTT
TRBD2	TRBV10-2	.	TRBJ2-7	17	CASRALPTSGSLNEQYF	TGCGCCAGCAGGGCTCTCCCGACTAGCGGGAGTTTGAACGAGCAGTACTTC
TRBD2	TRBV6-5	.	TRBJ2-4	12	CASGAGWNIQYF	TGTGCCAGCGGAGCGGGATGGAACATTCAGTACTTC
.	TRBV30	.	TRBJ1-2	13	CALETVPGYGYTF	TGTGCACTCGAGACAGTCCCGGGCTATGGCTACACCTTC
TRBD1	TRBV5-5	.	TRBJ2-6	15	CASRSDRAGANVLTF	TGTGCCAGCAGGTCCGACAGGGCTGGGGCCAACGTCCTGACTTTC
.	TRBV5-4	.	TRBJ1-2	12	CASSLSFYGYTF	TGTGCCAGCAGCTTGTCTTTCTATGGCTACACCTTC
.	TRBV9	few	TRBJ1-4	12	CASSDDREKLFF	TGTGCCAGCAGCGATGACAGGGAAAAACTGTTTTTT
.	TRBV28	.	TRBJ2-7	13	CASTSPGDTEQYF	TGTGCCAGCACCTCTCCGGGGGATACCGAGCAGTACTTC
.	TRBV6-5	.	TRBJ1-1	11	CASSRGTEAFF	TGTGCCAGTTCCAGGGGCACTGAAGCTTTCTTT
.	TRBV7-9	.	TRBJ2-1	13	CASSLVVLESPFF	TGTGCCAGCAGCTTAGTAGTCCTCGAAAGCCCGTTCTTC
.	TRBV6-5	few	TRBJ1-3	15	CASSLLQGSGNTIYF	TGTGCCAGCAGCCTTTTACAGGGTTCTGGAAACACCATATATTTT
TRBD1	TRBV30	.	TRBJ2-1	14	CAWSTGTGGKPQFF	TGTGCCTGGAGTACCGGGACAGGGGGGAAGCCTCAGTTCTTC
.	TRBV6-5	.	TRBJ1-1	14	CASSYFPGDVVAFF	TGTGCCAGCAGTTACTTCCCGGGGGACGTGGTAGCTTTCTTT
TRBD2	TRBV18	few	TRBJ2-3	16	CASSRPSGRGTDTQYF	TGTGCCAGCTCACGTCCCAGCGGGAGGGGCACAGATACGCAGTATTTT
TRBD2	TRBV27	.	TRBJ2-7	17	CASSPQLGLAGGYEQYF	TGTGCCAGCAGTCCCCAATTAGGGCTAGCGGGAGGGTACGAGCAGTACTTC